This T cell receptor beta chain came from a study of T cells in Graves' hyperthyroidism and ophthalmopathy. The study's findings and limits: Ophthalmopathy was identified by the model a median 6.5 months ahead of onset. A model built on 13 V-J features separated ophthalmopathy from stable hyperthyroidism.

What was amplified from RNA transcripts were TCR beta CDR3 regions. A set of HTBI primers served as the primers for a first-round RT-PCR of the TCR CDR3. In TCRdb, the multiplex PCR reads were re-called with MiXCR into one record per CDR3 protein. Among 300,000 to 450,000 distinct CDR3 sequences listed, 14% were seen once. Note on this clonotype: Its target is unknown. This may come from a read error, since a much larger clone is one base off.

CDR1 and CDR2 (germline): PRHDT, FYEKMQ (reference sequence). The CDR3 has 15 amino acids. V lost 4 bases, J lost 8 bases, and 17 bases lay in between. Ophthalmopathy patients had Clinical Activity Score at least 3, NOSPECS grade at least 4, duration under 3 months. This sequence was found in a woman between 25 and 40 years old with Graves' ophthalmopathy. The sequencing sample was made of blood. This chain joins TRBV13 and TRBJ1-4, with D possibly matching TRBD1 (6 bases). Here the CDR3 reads CASSSGGQGREKLFF. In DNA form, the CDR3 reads TGTGCCAGCAGCTCCGGGGGGCAGGGGAGGGAAAAACTGTTTTTT. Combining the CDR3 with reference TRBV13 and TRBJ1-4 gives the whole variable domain AAGVIQSPRHLIKEKRETATLKCYPIPRHDTVYWYQQGPGQDPQFLISFYEKMQSDKGSIPDRFSAQQFSDYHSELNMSSLELGDSALYFCASSSGGQGREKLFFGSGTQLSVL.